Below, 3 T cell receptor beta chains from the same sample are listed, as sequenced in a study of graft-versus-host responses after intestinal transplantation. No antigen has been identified for these receptors. The protocol was immunoSEQ multiplex PCR, while the TCRdb copy is restricted to in-frame clones and leaves out a portion. The sample holds over 70,000 clones, around 83% seen once. The input for sequencing was unstimulated CD8+ T cells sorted from spleen or lymph node cells, taken before intestinal transplant. All receptors come from a human donor who received an intestinal transplant.

This chain uses TRBV28 with TRBJ2-7; 10 nucleotides align to TRBD2. V was clipped by 5 bases and J by 2 bases; unmatched bases: 6. The CDR3 is 15 residues long. Germline loops: CDR1 MDHEN, CDR2 SYDVKM. The CDR3 nucleotides read TGTGCCAGCAGTCCGCTAGCGGGAGCAACCTACGAGCAGTACTTC. Its protein product is CASSPLAGATYEQYF.

V usage is TRBV19 and J usage is TRBJ2-7, with TRBD2 matching 7 bases. V was pared by 6 bases and J by 2 bases, with 13 bases of the junction left unmatched. CDR3 length: 16 residues. CDR1 LNHDA and CDR2 SQIVND come from the germline V gene (reference sequence). The CDR3 nucleotides read TGTGCCAGTAGCCCCTCTGGCGGGAGCGTCACCTACGAGCAGTACTTC. This codes for CASSPSGGSVTYEQYF.

The gene calls are TRBV4-1 and TRBJ1-1; D remains unclear. Germline-derived CDR1 and CDR2 are MGHRA and YSYEKL. This CDR3 comprises 18 residues. V gave up 0 bases and J gave up 0 bases, with 17 bases separating them. CDR3 region: CASSQDWDYRRMNTEAFF. The DNA for the CDR3 is TGCGCCAGCAGCCAAGATTGGGATTATCGCCGTATGAACACTGAAGCTTTCTTT.